Reported below is one T cell receptor (beta chain). The entry originates in a study of cytomegalovirus exposure and HLA in healthy donors. The PCR had 60 Vbeta and 13 Jbeta primers. The data were produced by immunoSEQ multiplex PCR, yet TCRdb's version contains in-frame clones alone and is incomplete. The table lists some 130,000 clones, around 80% of them singletons. The V and J ends lost 4 bases and 0 bases respectively, with 6 bases between them. CDR1 KGHSH and CDR2 LQKENI come from the germline V gene. This CDR3 has 13 residues. The chain joins TRBV18 to TRBJ2-5; unclear D gene. The receptor was isolated from a man under 40 in good health. Sequencing input: PBMCs. The CDR3 coding sequence is TGTGCCAGCTCACGGCTGTACCAAGAGACCCAGTACTTC. Translating it yields CASSRLYQETQYF.